Listed below are T cell receptor beta chains from one sample, sequenced in a study of cytomegalovirus exposure and HLA in healthy donors. The assay was immunoSEQ multiplex PCR, and TCRdb's table has in-frame clones only and misses some. The sample has 110,000 to 150,000 clones, around three quarters seen once. What was sequenced was PBMCs. These receptors came from a woman in her sixties or seventies in good health and CMV-seropositive. Both conserved end residues are part of each CDR3. Each record gives: J gene, D gene, clone size, V gene, CDR3 length, CDR3 protein, CDR3 DNA. A D gene is named only where the DNA matches it firmly. Only part of the rows carry a size: once, few, many, or a class if the clone is expanded.

TRBJ2-1 | TRBD2 | - | TRBV6-5 | 15 | CASSIGTSGSLEQFF | TGTGCCAGCAGCATCGGGACTAGCGGGAGTCTTGAGCAGTTCTTC
TRBJ1-1 | - | - | TRBV5-1 | 13 | CASSPFLNTEAFF | TGCGCCAGCAGCCCCTTTTTGAACACTGAAGCTTTCTTT
TRBJ1-2 | TRBD1 | - | TRBV7-9 | 13 | CASTPGGQDGYTF | TGTGCCAGCACCCCAGGGGGCCAGGATGGCTACACCTTC
TRBJ2-6 | - | few | TRBV27 | 14 | CASSSTGGANVLTF | TGTGCCAGCAGTTCCACAGGGGGGGCCAACGTCCTGACTTTC
TRBJ2-1 | - | once | TRBV6-6 | 13 | CASTTNTDNEQFF | TGTGCCAGCACCACTAACACCGACAATGAGCAGTTCTTC
TRBJ2-1 | TRBD2 | few | TRBV6-5 | 14 | CASRTSGRFNEQFF | TGTGCCAGCAGGACTAGCGGGAGGTTCAATGAGCAGTTCTTC
TRBJ2-5 | TRBD1 | - | TRBV6-1 | 13 | CATRTGVRETQYF | TGTGCCACACGGACAGGGGTTCGAGAGACCCAGTACTTC
TRBJ2-7 | TRBD2 | - | TRBV29-1 | 13 | CSVGAGASPEQYF | TGCAGCGTGGGAGCGGGAGCCTCCCCCGAGCAGTACTTC
TRBJ1-6 | - | - | TRBV6-5 | 13 | CATSELRGSPLHF | TGTGCCACCTCGGAACTCAGGGGATCACCCCTCCACTTT
TRBJ1-2 | TRBD1 | once | TRBV2 | 15 | CASSEALQGVGGYTF | TGTGCCAGCAGTGAAGCGCTCCAGGGGGTCGGTGGCTACACCTTC
TRBJ2-3 | - | few | TRBV7-9 | 12 | CSSSPMRDTQYF | TGTTCCAGCAGCCCGATGAGGGATACGCAGTATTTT
TRBJ1-2 | TRBD1 | - | TRBV6-5 | 15 | CASSSWTGTDYGYTF | TGTGCCAGCAGTTCCTGGACAGGGACGGACTATGGCTACACCTTC
TRBJ1-2 | - | - | TRBV28 | 14 | CASSSGQDTSGYTF | TGTGCCAGCAGTTCGGGCCAAGATACTAGTGGCTACACCTTC
TRBJ2-5 | TRBD2 | - | TRBV4-1 | 15 | CASSLVSSGTETQYF | TGCGCCAGCAGCCTGGTGTCTAGCGGGACGGAGACCCAGTACTTC
TRBJ1-4 | TRBD1 | - | TRBV30 | 14 | CAWSVGRGNEKLFF | TGTGCCTGGAGTGTGGGCAGGGGGAATGAAAAACTGTTTTTT
TRBJ1-5 | TRBD1 | once | TRBV28 | 13 | CASSLLGGQPQHF | TGTGCCAGCAGTTTATTAGGGGGCCAGCCCCAGCATTTT
TRBJ1-2 | TRBD1 | - | TRBV28 | 12 | CASSHPDRSYTF | TGTGCCAGCAGCCACCCGGACAGGAGCTACACCTTC
TRBJ2-4 | TRBD2 | once | TRBV18 | 18 | CASSPLAGQGLAKNIQYF | TGTGCCAGCTCACCACTAGCGGGTCAGGGACTAGCCAAAAACATTCAGTACTTC
TRBJ2-1 | - | few | TRBV6-1 | 15 | CATQLGSGLYNEQFF | TGTGCCACCCAACTCGGTAGCGGACTTTACAATGAGCAGTTCTTC
TRBJ2-5 | - | - | TRBV7-8 | 15 | CASSLEGGPTETQYF | TGTGCCAGCAGCTTAGAGGGAGGCCCGACTGAGACCCAGTACTTC
TRBJ2-5 | - | few | TRBV19 | 14 | CASSMRGGQETQYF | TGTGCCAGTAGTATGAGAGGCGGGCAAGAGACCCAGTACTTC
TRBJ2-7 | - | - | TRBV2 | 14 | CASRFWTISYEQYF | TGTGCCAGCAGATTCTGGACTATTTCCTACGAGCAGTACTTC
TRBJ1-5 | TRBD1 | few | TRBV2 | 14 | CASSPGQGWQPQHF | TGTGCCAGCAGCCCCGGACAGGGCTGGCAGCCCCAGCATTTT
TRBJ2-7 | - | - | TRBV28 | 14 | CASQSPAGLYEQYF | TGTGCCAGCCAGAGCCCAGCGGGCCTATACGAGCAGTACTTC
TRBJ2-2 | - | - | TRBV6-1 | 14 | CASSELMNTGELFF | TGTGCCAGCAGTGAACTAATGAACACCGGGGAGCTGTTTTTT
TRBJ2-5 | - | - | TRBV5-6 | 13 | CASSKAGVETQYF | TGTGCCAGCAGCAAGGCCGGGGTAGAGACCCAGTACTTC
TRBJ2-7 | - | - | TRBV10-3 | 11 | CAISEGREQYF | TGTGCCATCAGTGAAGGGAGGGAGCAGTACTTC
TRBJ2-3 | - | - | TRBV5-1 | 13 | CASSLAGEATQYF | TGCGCCAGCAGCTTGGCTGGGGAGGCTACGCAGTATTTT
TRBJ2-7 | - | - | TRBV7-9 | 13 | CASRYRGGGEQYF | TGTGCCAGCAGATATAGGGGAGGAGGTGAGCAGTACTTC
TRBJ1-1 | TRBD1 | - | TRBV5-1 | 13 | CASSPRGLTEAFF | TGCGCCAGCAGCCCCAGGGGGCTCACTGAAGCTTTCTTT
TRBJ2-7 | TRBD2 | - | TRBV27 | 16 | CASSPGTSGTYGEQYF | TGTGCCAGCAGTCCGGGGACTAGCGGGACGTACGGCGAGCAGTACTTC
TRBJ2-1 | - | few | TRBV28 | 15 | CASSLLAIADGEQFF | TGTGCCAGCAGCCTCCTAGCGATCGCGGACGGTGAGCAGTTCTTC
TRBJ1-1 | - | - | TRBV18 | 15 | CASSPLPPGQTEAFF | TGTGCCAGCTCACCCCTTCCCCCGGGACAAACTGAAGCTTTCTTT
TRBJ1-1 | - | - | TRBV7-9 | 15 | CASSLWAGLFPEAFF | TGTGCCAGCAGCTTATGGGCAGGGTTGTTCCCCGAAGCTTTCTTT
TRBJ2-7 | - | few | TRBV7-9 | 16 | CASSLGYIGRADEQYF | TGTGCCAGCAGCTTAGGATACATCGGCAGGGCAGACGAGCAGTACTTC
TRBJ1-1 | TRBD1 | few | TRBV4-1 | 17 | CASSQDPTGGMNTEAFF | TGCGCCAGCAGCCAAGACCCGACAGGGGGCATGAACACTGAAGCTTTCTTT
TRBJ1-5 | - | - | TRBV6-1 | 17 | CASSEGWGRKGNQPQHF | TGTGCCAGCAGTGAAGGTTGGGGCAGAAAGGGCAATCAGCCCCAGCATTTT
TRBJ1-1 | TRBD1 | - | TRBV6-6 | 15 | CASSPEQGWATEAFF | TGTGCCAGCAGTCCAGAACAGGGGTGGGCCACTGAAGCTTTCTTT
TRBJ2-3 | TRBD2 | - | TRBV7-3 | 14 | CASSRGRSTDTQYF | TGTGCCAGCAGCCGCGGGAGAAGCACAGATACGCAGTATTTT
TRBJ2-2 | TRBD1 | - | TRBV10-3 | 15 | CAISAGTGGIGELFF | TGTGCCATCAGCGCGGGGACAGGGGGCATCGGGGAGCTGTTTTTT
TRBJ1-4 | - | few | TRBV9 | 13 | CASSSPNNEKLFF | TGTGCCAGCAGCTCCCCCAATAATGAAAAACTGTTTTTT
TRBJ2-5 | - | - | TRBV6-5 | 14 | CASSYLDRGETQYF | TGTGCCAGCAGTTACCTGGACCGGGGGGAGACCCAGTACTTC
TRBJ2-7 | TRBD1 | - | TRBV7-9 | 15 | CASSSRDRGFYEQYF | TGTGCCAGCAGCTCCCGGGACAGGGGATTCTACGAGCAGTACTTC
TRBJ2-2 | - | - | TRBV19 | 15 | CASSSSNSYTGELFF | TGTGCCAGTAGCTCGTCGAACAGTTACACCGGGGAGCTGTTTTTT
TRBJ1-4 | TRBD1 | - | TRBV5-8 | 16 | CASSSGQGVYLEKLFF | TGTGCCAGCAGCTCGGGACAGGGGGTTTACCTTGAAAAACTGTTTTTT
TRBJ2-1 | - | - | TRBV30 | 13 | CAWTRALAGEQFF | TGTGCCTGGACCAGAGCTCTAGCCGGTGAGCAGTTCTTC
TRBJ1-1 | - | - | TRBV2 | 12 | CASSEGGGGAFF | TGTGCCAGCAGTGAAGGCGGAGGAGGAGCTTTCTTT
TRBJ1-1 | - | - | TRBV6-1 | 14 | CASSRVGGGTEAFF | TGTGCCAGCAGTCGTGTGGGGGGGGGCACTGAAGCTTTCTTT
TRBJ2-3 | - | - | TRBV9 | 19 | CARPSRSGLATWIRDTQYF | TGTGCCAGACCCAGCAGGTCGGGGTTAGCCACATGGATAAGAGATACGCAGTATTTT
TRBJ1-4 | - | - | TRBV5-1 | 14 | CASSFEGEGAKLFF | TGCGCCAGCAGCTTTGAAGGGGAAGGAGCGAAACTGTTTTTT
TRBJ2-3 | - | - | TRBV5-1 | 15 | CASSLEPSSTDTQYF | TGCGCCAGCAGCTTGGAGCCCTCTAGCACAGATACGCAGTATTTT
TRBJ2-7 | - | - | TRBV5-3 | 14 | CARSFPDNSYEQYF | TGTGCCAGAAGTTTCCCCGACAACTCCTACGAGCAGTACTTC